The entry that follows covers one T cell receptor (beta chain) sequence. Its matching antigen is unknown. This sample is part of a study of radiotherapy plus CTLA-4 blockade in lung cancer. Study-level background: Around 18% of patients responded objectively, and about 33% achieved disease control. General study findings and limits: Blood saw expansion of tumor-derived TCR clones after radiotherapy plus ipilimumab. The authors reported that early blood T cell clone dynamics, with interferon-beta, best predicted response.

CDR1 MNHEY and CDR2 SMNVEV come from the germline V gene (reference sequence). The CDR3 runs 13 residues. Trimming cost V 3 bases and J 4 bases, with 8 bases left between them. Assay used: immunoSEQ multiplex PCR; TCRdb lists only in-frame clones, some missing. Here the sample spans 60,000 to 70,000 clones, around 83% being singletons. V is TRBV27 and J is TRBJ2-3; D perhaps matches TRBD2 (6 bases). This material consisted of peripheral blood, taken from a patient treated with radiotherapy plus ipilimumab. The sequence came from a human donor with non-small cell lung cancer who had a partial response to radiotherapy plus ipilimumab. CDR3 DNA sequence: TGTGCCAGCAGTTTTTCTAGCGCAGATACGCAGTATTTT. Encoded protein: CASSFSSADTQYF.